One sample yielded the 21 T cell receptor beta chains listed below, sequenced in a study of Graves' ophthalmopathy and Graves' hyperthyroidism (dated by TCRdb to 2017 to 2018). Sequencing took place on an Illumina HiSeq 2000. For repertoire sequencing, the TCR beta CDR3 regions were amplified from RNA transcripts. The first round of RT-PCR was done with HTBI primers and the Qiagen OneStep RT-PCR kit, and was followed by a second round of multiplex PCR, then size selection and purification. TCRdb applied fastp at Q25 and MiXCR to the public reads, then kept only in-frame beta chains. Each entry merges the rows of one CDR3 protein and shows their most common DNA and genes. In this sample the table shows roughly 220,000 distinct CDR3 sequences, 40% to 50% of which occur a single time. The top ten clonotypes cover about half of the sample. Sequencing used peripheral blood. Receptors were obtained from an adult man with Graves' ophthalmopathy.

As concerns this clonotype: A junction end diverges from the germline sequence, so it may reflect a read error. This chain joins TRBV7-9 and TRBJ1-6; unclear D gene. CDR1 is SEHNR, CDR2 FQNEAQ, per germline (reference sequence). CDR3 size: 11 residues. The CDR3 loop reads CASSHNSLLHF. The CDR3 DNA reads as TGTGCCAGCAGCCATAATTCACTCCTCCACTTT. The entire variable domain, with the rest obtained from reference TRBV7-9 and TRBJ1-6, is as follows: DTGVSQNPRHKITKRGQNVTFRCDPISEHNRLYWYRQTLGQGPEFLTYFQNEAQLEKSRLLSDRFSAERPKGSFSTLEIQRTEQGDSAMYLCASSHNSLLHFGNGTRLTVT.

CDR3 in amino acids: CASSYRGSDSPLHF. The CDR3 nucleotides read TGTGCCAGCAGTTACCGGGGATCGGATTCACCCCTCCACTTT. The rearrangement links TRBV6-6 to TRBJ1-6; no firm D call. CDR3 size: 14 residues. Germline values: CDR1 MNHNY, CDR2 SVGAGI (reference sequence). The ends were cut back, 2 bases at V and 8 bases at J, with 10 bases in the middle.

In DNA, the CDR3 is TGTGCCAGCAGCGTAGGGGGTCGGTATGGCTACACCTTC. Its translation: CASSVGGRYGYTF. The chain combines TRBV9 with TRBJ1-2; unclear D gene. Trimming removed 0 bases at V and 5 bases at J, with 8 bases between. Germline V lookup: CDR1 SGDLS, CDR2 YYNGEE. This CDR3 spans 13 amino acids. Full variable domain (rest looked up from reference TRBV9 and TRBJ1-2): DSGVTQTPKHLITATGQRVTLRCSPRSGDLSVYWYQQSLDQGLQFLIQYYNGEERAKGNILERFSAQQFPDLHSELNLSSLELGDSALYFCASSVGGRYGYTFGSGTRLTVV.

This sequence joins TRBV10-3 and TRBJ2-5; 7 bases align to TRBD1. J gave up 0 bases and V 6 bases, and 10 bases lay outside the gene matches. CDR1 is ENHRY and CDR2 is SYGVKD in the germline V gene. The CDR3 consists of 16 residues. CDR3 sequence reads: CAISPDRAGYQETQYF. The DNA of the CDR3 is TGTGCCATCAGCCCCGACAGGGCCGGGTACCAAGAGACCCAGTACTTC.

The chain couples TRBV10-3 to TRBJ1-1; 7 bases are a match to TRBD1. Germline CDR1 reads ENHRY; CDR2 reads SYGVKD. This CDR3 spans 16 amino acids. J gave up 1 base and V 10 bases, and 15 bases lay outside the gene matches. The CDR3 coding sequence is TGTGCCAGCAAAACAGGGGAGAGAAGTTCGAACACTGAAGCTTTCTTT. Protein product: CASKTGERSSNTEAFF.

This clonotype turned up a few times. The CDR3 nucleotides read TGTGCCAGCAGCGCTCGCCTCCAGGGGGCGCGATCGTCCGAGACCCAGTACTTC. Its protein product is CASSARLQGARSSETQYF. The chain joins TRBV7-2 to TRBJ2-5; TRBD1 agrees at 8 bases. CDR1 is SGHTA and CDR2 is FQGNSA in the germline V gene. The V segment lost 5 bases and the J segment 5 bases; nucleotides outside the gene matches: 19. The CDR3 covers 18 residues.

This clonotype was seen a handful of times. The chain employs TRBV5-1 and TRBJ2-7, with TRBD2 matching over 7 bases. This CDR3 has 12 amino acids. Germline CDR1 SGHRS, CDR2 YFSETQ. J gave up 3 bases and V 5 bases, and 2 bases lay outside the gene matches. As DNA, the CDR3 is TGCGCCAGCAGTGGGGGGGGCTACGAGCAGTACTTC. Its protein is CASSGGGYEQYF.

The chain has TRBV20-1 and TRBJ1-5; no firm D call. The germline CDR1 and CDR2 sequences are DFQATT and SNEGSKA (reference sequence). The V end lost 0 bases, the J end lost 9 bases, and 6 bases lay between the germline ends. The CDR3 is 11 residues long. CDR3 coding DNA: TGCAGTGCTAGAGATGAGGGGCCCCAGCATTTT. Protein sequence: CSARDEGPQHF.

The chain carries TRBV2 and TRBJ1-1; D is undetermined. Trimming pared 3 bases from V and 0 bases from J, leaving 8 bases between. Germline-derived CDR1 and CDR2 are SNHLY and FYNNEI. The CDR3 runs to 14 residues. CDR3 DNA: TGTGCCAGCAGTGATCGGAGCATGAACACTGAAGCTTTCTTT. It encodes CASSDRSMNTEAFF.

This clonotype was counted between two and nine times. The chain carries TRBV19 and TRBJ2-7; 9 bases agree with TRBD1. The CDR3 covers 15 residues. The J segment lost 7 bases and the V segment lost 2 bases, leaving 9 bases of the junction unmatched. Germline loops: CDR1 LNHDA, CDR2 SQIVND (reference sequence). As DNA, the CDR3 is TGTGCCAGTAGTATATATCCGGGACAGGGAACGGAGCAGTACTTC. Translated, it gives CASSIYPGQGTEQYF.

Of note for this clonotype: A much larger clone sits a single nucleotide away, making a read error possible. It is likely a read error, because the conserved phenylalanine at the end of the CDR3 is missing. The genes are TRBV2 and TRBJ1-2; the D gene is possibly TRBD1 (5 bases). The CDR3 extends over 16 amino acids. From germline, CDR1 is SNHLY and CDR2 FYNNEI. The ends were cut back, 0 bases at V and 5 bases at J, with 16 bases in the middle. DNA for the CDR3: TGTGCCAGCAGTGAAGCGTGGGACCTCAGGCGGTATGGCTACACCCTC. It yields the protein CASSEAWDLRRYGYTL.

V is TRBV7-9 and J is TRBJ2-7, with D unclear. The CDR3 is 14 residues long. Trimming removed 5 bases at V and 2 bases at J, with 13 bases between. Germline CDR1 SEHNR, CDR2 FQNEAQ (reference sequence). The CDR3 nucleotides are TGTGCCAGCAGCCGCTGGGGTTCAACCTACGAGCAGTACTTC. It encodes CASSRWGSTYEQYF. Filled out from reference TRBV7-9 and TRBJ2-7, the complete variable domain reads DTGVSQNPRHKITKRGQNVTFRCDPISEHNRLYWYRQTLGQGPEFLTYFQNEAQLEKSRLLSDRFSAERPKGSFSTLEIQRTEQGDSAMYLCASSRWGSTYEQYFGPGTRLTVT.

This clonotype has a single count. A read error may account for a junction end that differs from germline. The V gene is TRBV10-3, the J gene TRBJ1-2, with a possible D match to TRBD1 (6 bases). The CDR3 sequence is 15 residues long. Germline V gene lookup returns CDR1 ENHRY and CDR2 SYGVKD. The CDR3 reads CASSEVGGANYGYTF. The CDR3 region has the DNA TGTGCCAGCAGTGAAGTCGGGGGCGCAAACTATGGCTACACCTTC.

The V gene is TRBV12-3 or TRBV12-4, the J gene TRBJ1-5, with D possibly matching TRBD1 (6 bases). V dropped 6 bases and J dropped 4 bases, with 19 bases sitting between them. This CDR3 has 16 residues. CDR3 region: CASSNHRTVLNQPQHF. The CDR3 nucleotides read TGTGCCAGCAGCAATCATCGGACAGTCCTGAATCAGCCCCAGCATTTT.

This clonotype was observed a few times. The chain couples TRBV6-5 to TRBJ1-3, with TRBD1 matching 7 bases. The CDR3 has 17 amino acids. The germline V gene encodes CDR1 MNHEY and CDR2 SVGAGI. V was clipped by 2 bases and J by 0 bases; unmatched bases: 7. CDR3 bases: TGTGCCAGCAGTTACGGGACAGCCGGGAGCTCTGGAAACACCATATATTTT. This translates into CASSYGTAGSSGNTIYF.

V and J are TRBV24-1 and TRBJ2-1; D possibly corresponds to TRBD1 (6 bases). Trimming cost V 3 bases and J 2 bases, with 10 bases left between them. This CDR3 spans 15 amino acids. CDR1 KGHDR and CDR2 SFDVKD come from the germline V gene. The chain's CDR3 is CATSDIRDTYNEQFF. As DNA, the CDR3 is TGTGCCACCAGTGATATCCGGGACACCTACAATGAGCAGTTCTTC.

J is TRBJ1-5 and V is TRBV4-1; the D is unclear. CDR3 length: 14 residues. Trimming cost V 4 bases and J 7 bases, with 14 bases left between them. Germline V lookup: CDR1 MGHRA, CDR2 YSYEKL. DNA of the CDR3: TGCGCCAGCAGCCGGCCAGGCGGGCGGCAGCCCCAGCATTTT. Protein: CASSRPGGRQPQHF.

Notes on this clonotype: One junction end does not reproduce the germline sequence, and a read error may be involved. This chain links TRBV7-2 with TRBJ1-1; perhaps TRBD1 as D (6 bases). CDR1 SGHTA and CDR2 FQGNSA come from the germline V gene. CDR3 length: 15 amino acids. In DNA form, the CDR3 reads TGCGCCAGCAGCCAGGAGGGCAACGGAGGGGGTGAAGCTTTCTTT. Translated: CASSQEGNGGGEAFF. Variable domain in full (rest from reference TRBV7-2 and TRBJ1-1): GAGVSQSPSNKVTEKGKDVELRCDPISGHTALYWYRQSLGQGLEFLIYFQGNSAPDKSGLPSDRFSAERTGGSVSTLTIQRTQQEDSAVYLCASSQEGNGGGEAFFGQGTRLTVV.

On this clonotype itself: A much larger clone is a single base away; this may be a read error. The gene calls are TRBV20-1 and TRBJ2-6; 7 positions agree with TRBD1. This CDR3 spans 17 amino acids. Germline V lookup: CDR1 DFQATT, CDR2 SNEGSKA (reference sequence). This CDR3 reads CSASIPTGRRGADVLTF. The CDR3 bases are TGCAGTGCTAGCATCCCGACAGGGCGACGTGGGGCCGACGTCCTGACTTTC.

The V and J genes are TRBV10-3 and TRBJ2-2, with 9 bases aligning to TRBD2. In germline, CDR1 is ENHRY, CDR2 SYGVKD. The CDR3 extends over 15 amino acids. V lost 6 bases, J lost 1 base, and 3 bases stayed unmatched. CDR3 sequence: CAISRTSENTGELFF. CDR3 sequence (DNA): TGTGCCATCAGCAGGACTAGCGAGAACACCGGGGAGCTGTTTTTT.

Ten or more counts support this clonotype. The chain's CDR3 is CSVRSGGAEQYF. Written as DNA, the CDR3 is TGCAGCGTTAGGTCCGGGGGGGCCGAGCAGTACTTC. The rearrangement links TRBV29-1 to TRBJ2-7; 8 nucleotides align to TRBD2. CDR3 length equals 12 residues. Germline CDR1 reads SQVTM; CDR2 reads ANQGSEA. Trimming took 5 bases from V and 6 from J; bases not matched to a gene: 6.